The 29 T cell receptor beta chains given below trace back to one sample, sequenced in a study of blood T cell repertoires in COVID-19. Using immunoSEQ multiplex PCR, the repertoire was profiled, and TCRdb retains in-frame clones only, with some absent. This sample has about 230,000 clones; around 88% occur once, and the top ten carry roughly 9.4%. Sequencing was performed on peripheral blood. The receptors originated from a man aged 40-49 years with active or convalescent COVID-19.

The chain has TRBV4-2 and TRBJ2-5; 12 nucleotides align to TRBD2. Looked up from germline, CDR1 is LGHNA and CDR2 is YNFKEQ. The J segment lost 5 bases and the V segment lost 3 bases, leaving 10 bases of the junction unmatched. This CDR3 is 17 amino acids long. The CDR3 nucleotides are TGTGCCAGCAGCCACTCGGGACTAGCGGGCCGCGGGGAGACCCAGTACTTC. Protein sequence: CASSHSGLAGRGETQYF.

CDR3 region: CASSPTRTGFNEQYF. In nucleotides, the CDR3 is TGTGCCAGCAGTCCCACCAGGACAGGGTTCAACGAGCAGTACTTC. This rearrangement joins TRBV27 to TRBJ2-7; 8 bases fit TRBD1. Trimming at V came to 5 bases and at J to 5 bases, leaving 11 bases not matched to a gene. The CDR3 covers 15 residues. Germline V gene sequence: CDR1 MNHEY, CDR2 SMNVEV (reference sequence).

V and J are TRBV12-3 or TRBV12-4 and TRBJ2-1, with TRBD2 matching over 8 bases. V dropped 3 bases and J dropped 6; count of bases not matched to a gene: 1. The CDR3 is 13 residues long. CDR3 sequence reads: CASSFSGANEQFF. Here the CDR3 DNA reads TGTGCCAGCAGTTTTAGCGGGGCCAATGAGCAGTTCTTC.

On this clone: Additional DNA sequences in this sample encode the identical CDR3. The gene calls are TRBV7-9 and TRBJ2-3; TRBD2 might be the D (6 bases). Trimming left V 3 bases short and J 4 bases short, with 11 bases between. Germline CDR1 reads SEHNR; CDR2 reads FQNEAQ (reference sequence). The CDR3 consists of 14 residues. CDR3 DNA: TGTGCCAGCAGCTTGGCAGGAGGGGCAGATACGCAGTATTTT. Translating gives CASSLAGGADTQYF. Filled out from reference TRBV7-9 and TRBJ2-3, the complete variable domain reads DTGVSQNPRHKITKRGQNVTFRCDPISEHNRLYWYRQTLGQGPEFLTYFQNEAQLEKSRLLSDRFSAERPKGSFSTLEIQRTEQGDSAMYLCASSLAGGADTQYFGPGTRLTVL.

This sequence joins TRBV28 and TRBJ1-1, with D possibly TRBD1 on 6 matching bases. CDR1 is MDHEN, CDR2 SYDVKM, per germline. The CDR3 runs 16 residues. The V end lost 2 bases, the J end lost 8 bases, and 21 bases lay between the germline ends. CDR3: CASSLVAGTISAEAFF. Here the CDR3 DNA reads TGTGCCAGCAGTTTAGTGGCAGGGACAATTAGCGCGGAAGCTTTCTTT. Full variable domain (remainder filled in from reference TRBV28 and TRBJ1-1): DVKVTQSSRYLVKRTGEKVFLECVQDMDHENMFWYRQDPGLGLRLIYFSYDVKMKEKGDIPEGYSVSREKKERFSLILESASTNQTSMYLCASSLVAGTISAEAFFGQGTRLTVV.

This clone has just one count. V usage is TRBV27 and J usage is TRBJ1-5; D gene ambiguous. This CDR3 contains 13 residues. Trimming stripped 4 bases from V and 6 bases from J, with 10 bases between. Germline V gene data show CDR1 as MNHEY and CDR2 as SMNVEV (reference sequence). The CDR3 is CASSSYPGQPQHF. DNA of the CDR3: TGTGCCAGCAGTTCATACCCCGGTCAGCCCCAGCATTTT.

This clone has just a few counts. For the CDR3, the DNA is TGTGCCATCAAGGGGGGAGGGTCTGGGGCCAACGTCCTGACTTTC. Translating it yields CAIKGGGSGANVLTF. The rearrangement links TRBV10-3 to TRBJ2-6, with TRBD2 as a possible D gene (7 bases). The germline CDR1 and CDR2 sequences are ENHRY and SYGVKD. The CDR3 has 15 residues. With 7 bases removed from V and 1 base from J, the gap between germline ends came to 11 bases.

The chain joins TRBV6-2 or TRBV6-3 to TRBJ1-5; D possibly corresponds to TRBD1 (6 bases). The germline gives CDR1 MNHEY, CDR2 SVGEGT. This CDR3 region has 13 residues. The V and J ends lost 5 bases and 4 bases respectively, with 9 bases between them. This chain's CDR3 is CASSLTGNQPQHF. CDR3 in DNA: TGTGCCAGCAGTCTGACAGGTAATCAGCCCCAGCATTTT.

The rearrangement joins TRBV6-5 to TRBJ1-1; no clear D. V lost 4 bases and J 1 base, leaving 7 bases between the germline ends. The CDR3 has 13 residues. From germline, CDR1 is MNHEY and CDR2 SVGAGI. The CDR3 reads CASSLPGNTEAFF. The CDR3 DNA follows: TGTGCCAGCAGTTTGCCAGGGAACACTGAAGCTTTCTTT.

The chain employs TRBV7-9 and TRBJ2-7; TRBD2 is a possible D gene (6 bases). Trimming removed 8 bases at V and 7 bases at J, with 15 bases between. Per germline, CDR1 SEHNR and CDR2 FQNEAQ (reference sequence). This CDR3 is 12 amino acids long. CDR3 nucleotides: TGTGCCAGCGGAGGCGACCGGGGGGAGCAGTACTTC. This codes for CASGGDRGEQYF.

This clone appeared once. The CDR3 reads CASTMGEANSPLHF. CDR3 sequence (DNA): TGTGCCAGCACTATGGGGGAGGCTAATTCACCCCTCCACTTT. This chain uses TRBV2 with TRBJ1-6; tentative D call: TRBD1 (5 bases). Per the germline V gene, CDR1 is SNHLY and CDR2 is FYNNEI. Trimming stripped 7 bases from V and 6 bases from J, with 13 bases between. The CDR3 length is 14 residues.

This clone has only one observation. The rearrangement uses TRBV10-3 and TRBJ1-2; D is unresolved. The CDR3 length is 12 residues. CDR1 is ENHRY, CDR2 SYGVKD, per germline. V lost 4 bases, J lost 8 bases, and 11 bases lay in between. CDR3 coding DNA: TGTGCCATCAGTGGCGTCGGAGGGGGCTACACCTTC. This sequence encodes CAISGVGGGYTF.

The genes are TRBV28 and TRBJ2-7; weak D call: TRBD1 (6 bases). The CDR3 is made up of 15 amino acids. Looked up from germline, CDR1 is MDHEN and CDR2 is SYDVKM. The ends were cut back, 7 bases at V and 1 base at J, with 17 bases in the middle. As DNA, the CDR3 is TGTGCCAGCAAGTCCGGACAGTTGTTATCCTACGAGCAGTACTTC. Translated: CASKSGQLLSYEQYF. The full variable domain, rest sourced from reference TRBV28 and TRBJ2-7, is DVKVTQSSRYLVKRTGEKVFLECVQDMDHENMFWYRQDPGLGLRLIYFSYDVKMKEKGDIPEGYSVSREKKERFSLILESASTNQTSMYLCASKSGQLLSYEQYFGPGTRLTVT.

This sequence joins TRBV11-2 and TRBJ2-1; 9 nucleotides match TRBD1. V lost 2 bases, J lost 3 bases, and 5 bases stayed unmatched. The CDR3 runs to 16 residues. CDR1 is SGHAT, CDR2 FQNNGV, per germline. The CDR3 loop is CASSLQPGQGYNEQFF. CDR3 DNA: TGTGCCAGCAGCTTACAGCCGGGACAGGGCTACAATGAGCAGTTCTTC.

This sequence joins TRBV5-6 and TRBJ1-5; 11 bases are shared with TRBD1. Germline V gene sequence: CDR1 SGHDT, CDR2 YYEEEE. The CDR3 is 16 amino acids. The V segment lost 0 bases and the J segment 7 bases; nucleotides outside the gene matches: 6. CDR3 DNA sequence: TGTGCCAGCAGCTTGGGGACAGGGGGCCTTCTCCAGCCCCAGCATTTT. This gives the protein CASSLGTGGLLQPQHF.

V is TRBV11-1 and J is TRBJ1-1, with 9 bases identical to TRBD1. Germline values: CDR1 SGHAT, CDR2 FQDESV (reference sequence). The V segment lost 3 bases and the J segment 5 bases; nucleotides outside the gene matches: 4. The CDR3 consists of 14 residues. The CDR3: CASSFRTGDTEAFF. For the CDR3, the DNA is TGTGCCAGCAGCTTCAGGACAGGGGATACTGAAGCTTTCTTT.

The V call is TRBV13, the J call TRBJ2-7; 8 bases map to TRBD1. Germline lookup yields CDR1 PRHDT and CDR2 FYEKMQ (reference sequence). The CDR3 has 15 amino acids. J lost 1 base, V lost 4 bases, and 6 bases had no gene match. The CDR3 region has the DNA TGTGCCAGCAGCTCGACGCAGGGGGCTTCCTACGAGCAGTACTTC. Protein product: CASSSTQGASYEQYF.

This clone was found once. Within the sample, other DNA sequences also encode this same CDR3. The gene calls are TRBV19 and TRBJ2-5, with TRBD2 matching over 12 bases. The CDR3 spans 16 residues. Germline V lookup: CDR1 LNHDA, CDR2 SQIVND (reference sequence). The V gene end was trimmed by 1 base and the J gene end by 2 bases; junction bases not matched to a gene: 2. The CDR3: CASSIGGLAGQETQYF. CDR3 coding DNA: TGTGCCAGTAGTATAGGAGGACTAGCGGGACAAGAGACCCAGTACTTC.

The V gene is TRBV6-2 or TRBV6-3, the J gene TRBJ1-5; maybe TRBD1 (5 bases). With 5 bases removed from V and 4 bases from J, the gap between germline ends came to 15 bases. Germline V gives CDR1 MNHEY, CDR2 SVGEGT. This CDR3 has 15 residues. The CDR3 DNA follows: TGTGCCAGCAGTCCCGTGGGGGGGTTTAATCAGCCCCAGCATTTT. Its protein is CASSPVGGFNQPQHF.

The rearrangement uses TRBV10-1 and TRBJ2-3, with 7 nucleotides matching TRBD1. Germline assignment: CDR1 WNHNN and CDR2 SYGVQD (reference sequence). This CDR3 region has 17 residues. V shed 7 bases and J 2 bases; nucleotides not matched to a gene: 15. This chain's CDR3 is CASTGDSTRTNTDTQYF. The CDR3 coding sequence is TGCGCCAGCACCGGGGACAGTACTAGAACTAACACAGATACGCAGTATTTT.

The chain couples TRBV15 to TRBJ1-5; D is possibly TRBD1 (5 bases). Trimming removed 4 bases from V and 5 bases from J, with 15 bases in between. The germline V gene has CDR1 LNHNV and CDR2 YYDKDF (reference sequence). This CDR3 has 15 amino acids. CDR3 nucleotide sequence: TGTGCCACCAGCAACGTCGGGACTCGGGATCAGCCCCAGCATTTT. Amino acids: CATSNVGTRDQPQHF.

The V call is TRBV19, the J call TRBJ1-5; weak D call: TRBD1 (5 bases). The V gene lost 3 bases and the J gene lost 5 bases, with 17 bases spanning the gap. Germline V lookup: CDR1 LNHDA, CDR2 SQIVND (reference sequence). The CDR3 runs 16 residues. CDR3 nucleotides: TGTGCCAGTAGTATCTCCCAGGACGCGGGGCATCAGCCCCAGCATTTT. Its translation is CASSISQDAGHQPQHF.

This clone was counted once. The rearrangement joins TRBV6-5 to TRBJ2-1; 8 nucleotides line up with TRBD2. Germline V gene lookup returns CDR1 MNHEY and CDR2 SVGAGI. Trimming cost V 7 bases and J 8 bases; bases outside gene matches: 10. This CDR3 contains 14 residues. The CDR3 DNA reads as TGTGCCAGCAACCCCAGAGGACTAGCCTATGAGCAGTTCTTC. It encodes CASNPRGLAYEQFF.

The CDR3, as DNA: TGTGCCAGCAGTGAGCCGGGACTAGCGGGACCCACAGATACGCAGTATTTT. It yields the protein CASSEPGLAGPTDTQYF. The chain uses TRBV6-1 and TRBJ2-3; 13 bases match TRBD2. Germline V gene data show CDR1 as MNHNS and CDR2 as SASEGT. J was trimmed by 2 bases and V by 3 bases; bases with no gene match: 5. This CDR3 has 17 amino acids.

V gene TRBV24-1 combines with J gene TRBJ2-1, with TRBD1 matching over 8 bases. Trimming removed 2 bases from V and 6 bases from J; junction bases left unmatched: 2. The CDR3 is made up of 14 amino acids. Germline CDR1 reads KGHDR; CDR2 reads SFDVKD. The CDR3 DNA sequence: TGTGCCACCAGTGATTGGACAGGGATCAATGAGCAGTTCTTC. Residues: CATSDWTGINEQFF.

This clone was seen just once. This rearrangement joins TRBV18 to TRBJ2-5; tentatively, D is TRBD1 (6 bases). The germline gives CDR1 KGHSH, CDR2 LQKENI. V was trimmed by 0 bases and J by 10 bases, leaving 15 bases between them. This CDR3 is built from 14 residues. This CDR3 is CASSPPSTGEVQYF. CDR3 DNA: TGTGCCAGCTCACCACCATCGACAGGTGAAGTCCAGTACTTC. The entire variable domain, with the rest obtained from reference TRBV18 and TRBJ2-5, is as follows: NAGVMQNPRHLVRRRGQEARLRCSPMKGHSHVYWYRQLPEEGLKFMVYLQKENIIDESGMPKERFSAEFPKEGPSILRIQQVVRGDSAAYFCASSPPSTGEVQYFGPGTRLLVL.

On this clone: The same CDR3 can be traced to other DNA sequences in this sample. The chain employs TRBV18 and TRBJ1-1; perhaps TRBD1 as D (6 bases). Trimming took 6 bases from V and 1 from J, leaving 12 bases between them. The CDR3 loop spans 14 amino acids. In germline, CDR1 is KGHSH, CDR2 LQKENI. The CDR3 nucleotides read TGTGCCAGCTCCCCGGGACACCAGAACACTGAAGCTTTCTTT. It is translated as CASSPGHQNTEAFF. The full variable domain, completed using reference TRBV18 and TRBJ1-1, is NAGVMQNPRHLVRRRGQEARLRCSPMKGHSHVYWYRQLPEEGLKFMVYLQKENIIDESGMPKERFSAEFPKEGPSILRIQQVVRGDSAAYFCASSPGHQNTEAFFGQGTRLTVV.

V is TRBV3-1 (or the pseudogene TRBV3-2) and J is TRBJ1-5; 7 nucleotides agree with TRBD1. The CDR3 extends over 15 amino acids. Germline V gene sequence: CDR1 LGHDT, CDR2 YNNKEL (reference sequence). V dropped 2 bases and J dropped 5; count of bases not matched to a gene: 6. CDR3 region: CASSQTGEAHQPQHF. The CDR3 DNA sequence: TGTGCCAGCAGCCAAACAGGGGAGGCTCATCAGCCCCAGCATTTT.

This chain links TRBV13 with TRBJ2-3; D uncertain. The CDR3 runs 15 residues. V lost 1 base and J lost 3, with 11 bases in between. Looked up from germline, CDR1 is PRHDT and CDR2 is FYEKMQ (reference sequence). As DNA, the CDR3 is TGTGCCAGCAGCTTAGAACCGGGTTGGACAGATACGCAGTATTTT. Translated: CASSLEPGWTDTQYF.